The clone carrying this T cell receptor (beta chain) was observed once. Its antigen is not identified. These data originate in a study of a mutant IDH1 vaccine in newly diagnosed glioma. As for the study in general: Each patient was administered eight vaccinations, scheduled in weeks 1, 3, 5, 7, 11, 15, 19 and 23. Either 4-6 weeks after radiotherapy alone or alongside temozolomide, vaccination was begun.

Time point indicated: week 11, during vaccination. Each dose of the vaccine consisted of 300 ug of mutant IDH1 20-mer peptide, with topical imiquimod. Astrocytomas that were new, WHO grade 3 or 4, IDH1-mutant and ATRX-lost were present in the donors. Germline CDR1 and CDR2: LNHDA and SQIVND (reference sequence). The V end was cut by 6 bases, the J end by 4 bases, with 9 bases between. CDR3 length: 12 residues. Method: immunoSEQ multiplex PCR; TCRdb's copy keeps in-frame clones and lacks some. The sample includes fewer than 35,000 clones, 90% of them seen just once. The material was PBMCs, obtained from a glioma patient whose treatment included an IDH1 peptide vaccine. The receptor comes from a man between 18 and 35 years old with glioma. J is TRBJ1-2 and V is TRBV19; D uncertain. CDR3 sequence reads: CASRAGGYGYTF. For the CDR3, the DNA is TGTGCCAGTAGAGCGGGTGGCTATGGCTACACCTTC.